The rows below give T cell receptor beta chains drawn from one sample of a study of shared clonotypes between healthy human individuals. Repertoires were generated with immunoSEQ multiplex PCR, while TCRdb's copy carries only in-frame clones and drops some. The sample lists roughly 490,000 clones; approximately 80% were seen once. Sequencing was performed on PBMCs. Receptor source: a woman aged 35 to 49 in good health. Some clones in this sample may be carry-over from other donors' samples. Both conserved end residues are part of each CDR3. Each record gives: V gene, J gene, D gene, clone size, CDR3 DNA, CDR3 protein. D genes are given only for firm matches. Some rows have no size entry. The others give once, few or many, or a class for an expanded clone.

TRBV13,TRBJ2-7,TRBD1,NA,TGTGCCAGCAGCCCGACGGACAGGACAATCTCCTACGAGCAGTACTTC,CASSPTDRTISYEQYF
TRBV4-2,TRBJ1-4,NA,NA,TGTGCCAGCAGCCCAGGCCGACAGTCCGAAAAACTGTTTTTT,CASSPGRQSEKLFF
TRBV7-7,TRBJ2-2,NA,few,TGTGCCAGCAGCTTAGAAGGGGCGAGCACCGGGGAGCTGTTTTTT,CASSLEGASTGELFF
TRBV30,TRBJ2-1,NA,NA,TGTGCCTGGGGATCAGGCTCCTACAATGAGCAGTTCTTC,CAWGSGSYNEQFF
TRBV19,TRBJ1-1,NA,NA,TGTGCCAGTAGTATCACGGGGGACACTGAAGCTTTCTTT,CASSITGDTEAFF
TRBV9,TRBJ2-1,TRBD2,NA,TGTGCCAGCAGCGTAGCTCGGGTAGCGGGAGTAGAACAGTTCTTC,CASSVARVAGVEQFF
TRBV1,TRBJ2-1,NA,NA,TGCACCAGCAGCCAAGTGGGTCTAGCGGGGGACCTTGATGGAACCTACAATGAGCAGTTCTTC,CTSSQVGLAGDLDGTYNEQFF
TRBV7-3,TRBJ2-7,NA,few,TGTGCCAGCAGCCCGTACCGAGCTTCAGCCTACGAGCAGTACTTC,CASSPYRASAYEQYF
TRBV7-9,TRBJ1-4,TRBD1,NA,TGTGCCAGCAGCTTTTTCTCCGCGGACAGGGGTGAAAAACTGTTTTTT,CASSFFSADRGEKLFF
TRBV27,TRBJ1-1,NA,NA,TGTGCCAGCAGTTTATTGGACGGTGAAGCTTTCTTT,CASSLLDGEAFF
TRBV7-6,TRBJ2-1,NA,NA,TGTGCCAGCAGCTCCCTCGCGGGAAGAACCTACAATGAGCAGTTCTTC,CASSSLAGRTYNEQFF
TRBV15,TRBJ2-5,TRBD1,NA,TGTGCCACCAGCAGATGGGGGACAGTTGCGCGAGAGACCCAGTACTTC,CATSRWGTVARETQYF
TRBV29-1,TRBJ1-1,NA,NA,TGCAGCGTTGTCGAACAGGTGAACACTGAAGCTTTCTTT,CSVVEQVNTEAFF
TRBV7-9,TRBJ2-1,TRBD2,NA,TGTGCCAGCAGCCGAACTCTAGCGGGAGGGCCTGGAGAGCAGTTCTTC,CASSRTLAGGPGEQFF
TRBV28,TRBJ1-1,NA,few,TGTGCCAGCAGTTTAGGTTGGCTTGGTGGGGTCGAAGCTTTCTTT,CASSLGWLGGVEAFF
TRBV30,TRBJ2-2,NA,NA,TGTGCCTGGAAGAGGGACGGTGACACCGGGGAGCTGTTTTTT,CAWKRDGDTGELFF
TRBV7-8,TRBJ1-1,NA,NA,TGTGCCAGCAGCTTGGGGGGCATGAACACTGAAGCTTTCTTT,CASSLGGMNTEAFF
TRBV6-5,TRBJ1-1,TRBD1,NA,TGTGCCAGCAGTTACACCTACAGGGGCAACACTGAAGCTTTCTTT,CASSYTYRGNTEAFF
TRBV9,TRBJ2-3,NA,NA,TGTGCCAGCAGCGTAACCGGGGTCACAGATACGCAGTATTTT,CASSVTGVTDTQYF
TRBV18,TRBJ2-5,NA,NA,TGTGCCAGCTCACCCGGCAGAAGAGAGACCCAGTACTTC,CASSPGRRETQYF
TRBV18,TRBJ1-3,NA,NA,TGTGCCAGCTCACCTCAGGCCCAGGACCACTCTGGAAACACCATATATTTT,CASSPQAQDHSGNTIYF
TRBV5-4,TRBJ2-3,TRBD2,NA,TGTGCCAGCAGCCCTAAGCTAGCGGGAGCAGATACGCAGTATTTT,CASSPKLAGADTQYF
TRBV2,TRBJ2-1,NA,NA,TGTGCCAGCAGTGAGACCTACAATGAGCAGTTCTTC,CASSETYNEQFF
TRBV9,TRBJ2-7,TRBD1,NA,TGTGCCAGCAGCGTAGGGGACAGGGGCGCGAGCTACGAGCAGTACTTC,CASSVGDRGASYEQYF
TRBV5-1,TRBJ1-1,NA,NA,TGCGCCAGCAGCTTGGGCGGGCGTGAAGCTTTCTTT,CASSLGGREAFF
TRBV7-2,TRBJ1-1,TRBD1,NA,TGTGCCAGCAGCGTATGGGACAGCACTGAAGCTTTCTTT,CASSVWDSTEAFF
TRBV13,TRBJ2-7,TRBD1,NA,TGTGCCAGCAGTTTTATACCGGGACAGGGCATGGGGGAGCAGTACTTC,CASSFIPGQGMGEQYF
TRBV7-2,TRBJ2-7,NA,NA,TGTGCCAGCAGCTTAGGACGCCTGGCATACGAGCAGTACTTC,CASSLGRLAYEQYF
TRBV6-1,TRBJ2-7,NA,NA,TGTGCCAGCAGGACAGCTCCCTACGAGCAGTACTTC,CASRTAPYEQYF
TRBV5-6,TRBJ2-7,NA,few,TGTGCCAGCAGCTTGGTGAGGAGGGGATCGGTGTACGAGCAGTACTTC,CASSLVRRGSVYEQYF
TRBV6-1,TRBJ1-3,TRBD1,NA,TGTGCCAGCAGCCGAGACAGGGACTCTGGAAACACCATATATTTT,CASSRDRDSGNTIYF
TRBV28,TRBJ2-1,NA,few,TGTGCCAGCAGTCCTCTCAGTGCGGGGACCTACAATGAGCAGTTCTTC,CASSPLSAGTYNEQFF
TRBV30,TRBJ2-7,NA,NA,TGTGCCTGGAGAGAAAGGGGAACTTACGAGCAGTACTTC,CAWRERGTYEQYF
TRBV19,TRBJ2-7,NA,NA,TGTGCCAGTAGTATAGATAACAGTTTGACCTACGAGCAGTACTTC,CASSIDNSLTYEQYF
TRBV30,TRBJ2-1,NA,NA,TGTGCCTGGAGCCTCGAGACAAACTGGGGCCCAGGGCAGTTCTTC,CAWSLETNWGPGQFF
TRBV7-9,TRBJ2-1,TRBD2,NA,TGTGCCAGCAGCATAGGACTAGCGGGAGCGACAGGTTACAATGAGCAGTTCTTC,CASSIGLAGATGYNEQFF
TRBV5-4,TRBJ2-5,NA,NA,TGTGCCAGCAGCGTGGGGGAGACCCAGTACTTC,CASSVGETQYF
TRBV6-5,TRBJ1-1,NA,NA,TGTGCCAGCAGCAGAGGGAGGAACACTGAAGCTTTCTTT,CASSRGRNTEAFF
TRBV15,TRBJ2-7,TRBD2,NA,TGTGCCACCAGCGGTTTAGCGGGAGGATCCTACGAGCAGTACTTC,CATSGLAGGSYEQYF
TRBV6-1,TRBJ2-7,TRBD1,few,TGTGCCAGCAGGGAGATGACAGGGGTAGCCTACGAGCAGTACTTC,CASREMTGVAYEQYF
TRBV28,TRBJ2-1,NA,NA,TGTGCCAGCAGTCGAGACGGCTACAATGAGCAGTTCTTC,CASSRDGYNEQFF
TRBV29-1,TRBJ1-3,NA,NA,TGCAGCGCCTGGGGGAATGGAAACACCATATATTTT,CSAWGNGNTIYF
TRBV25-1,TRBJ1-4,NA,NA,TGTGCCAGCAGTGGTGGGGTAAGGACCGAAAAACTGTTTTTT,CASSGGVRTEKLFF
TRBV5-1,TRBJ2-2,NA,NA,TGCGCCAGCAGCTTGGATGGGGGCACCGGGGAGCTGTTTTTT,CASSLDGGTGELFF
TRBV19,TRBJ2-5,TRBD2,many,TGTGCCAGTAGTATAGGACTAGCGGGAAAAGAGACCCAGTACTTC,CASSIGLAGKETQYF
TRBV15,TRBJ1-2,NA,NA,TGTGCCACCAGCCTGAGGTTCGGATATGGCTACACCTTC,CATSLRFGYGYTF
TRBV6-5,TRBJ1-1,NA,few,TGTGCCAGCAGTTCCGGAGCTACTGAAGCTTTCTTT,CASSSGATEAFF
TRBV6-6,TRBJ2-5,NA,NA,TGTGCCAGCAGTTTTGGGCCCCAAGAGACCCAGTACTTC,CASSFGPQETQYF
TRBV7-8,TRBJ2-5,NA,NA,TGTGCCAGCAGCTTAGTCGGACTCAGAGAGGAGACCCAGTACTTC,CASSLVGLREETQYF
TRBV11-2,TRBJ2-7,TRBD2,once,TGTGCCAGCAGGGGTAGGACTAGCGGGAGCCTCTCCTACGAGCAGTACTTC,CASRGRTSGSLSYEQYF
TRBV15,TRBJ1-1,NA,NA,TGTGCCACCAGCAGGGATCCGAACACTGAAGCTTTCTTT,CATSRDPNTEAFF
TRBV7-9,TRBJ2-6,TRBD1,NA,TGTGCCAGCAGCACCTGGGGACAGCCAATCTCTGGGGCCAACGTCCTGACTTTC,CASSTWGQPISGANVLTF